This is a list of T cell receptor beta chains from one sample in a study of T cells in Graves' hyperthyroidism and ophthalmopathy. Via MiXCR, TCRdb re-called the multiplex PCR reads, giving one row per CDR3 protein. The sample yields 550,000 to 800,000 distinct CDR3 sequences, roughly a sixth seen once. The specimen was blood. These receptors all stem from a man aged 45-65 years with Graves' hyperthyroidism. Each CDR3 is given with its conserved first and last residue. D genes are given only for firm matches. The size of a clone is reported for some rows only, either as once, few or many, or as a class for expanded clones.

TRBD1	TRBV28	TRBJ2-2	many	CASRTTGQGHTGELFF	TGTGCCAGCAGAACGACGGGACAGGGTCACACCGGGGAGCTGTTTTTT
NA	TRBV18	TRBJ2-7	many	CASSPQRAPGYEQYF	TGTGCCAGCTCACCCCAAAGGGCTCCGGGCTACGAGCAGTACTTC
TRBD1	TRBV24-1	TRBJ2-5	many	CATRDDRGRETQYF	TGTGCCACCAGGGATGACAGGGGACGGGAGACCCAGTACTTC
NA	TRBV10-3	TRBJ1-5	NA	CAISDRQADQPQHF	TGTGCCATCAGTGATCGACAGGCCGATCAGCCCCAGCATTTT
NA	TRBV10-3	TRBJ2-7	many	CAASTGTKAREQYF	TGTGCCGCCTCTACCGGGACGAAGGCTAGAGAGCAGTACTTC
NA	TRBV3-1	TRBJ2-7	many	CASSRTLDGTYEQYF	TGTGCCAGCAGCCGCACACTGGACGGCACCTACGAGCAGTACTTC
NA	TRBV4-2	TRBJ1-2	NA	CASSQERKGTYGYTF	TGTGCCAGCAGCCAAGAACGAAAGGGGACCTATGGCTACACCTTC
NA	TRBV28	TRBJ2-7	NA	CASSSMDYPSYEQYF	TGTGCCAGCAGTTCTATGGACTATCCCTCCTACGAGCAGTACTTC
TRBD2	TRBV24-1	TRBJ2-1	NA	CATSDRSTSGFLNEQFF	TGTGCCACCAGTGACCGCTCGACTAGCGGGTTCCTGAATGAGCAGTTCTTC
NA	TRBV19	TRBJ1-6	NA	CASSTPTGSNSPLHF	TGTGCCAGTAGTACCCCGACAGGATCTAATTCACCCCTCCACTTT
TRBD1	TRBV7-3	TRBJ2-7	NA	CVSSPGTGGNYEQYF	TGTGTCAGCAGCCCAGGGACAGGGGGCAATTACGAGCAGTACTTC
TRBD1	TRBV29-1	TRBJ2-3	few	CSVEPGQGPDTQYF	TGCAGCGTTGAACCCGGACAGGGGCCAGATACGCAGTATTTT
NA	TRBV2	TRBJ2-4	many	CASRINLGAKNIQYF	TGTGCCAGCAGAATCAACCTTGGGGCCAAAAACATTCAGTACTTC